These 22 T cell receptor beta chains share one sample of origin, sequenced in a study of human CD8 memory T cell subsets. Libraries for TCR beta were constructed using UMI-labeled 5' RACE. TCRdb reprocessed the 5' RACE reads and reports one entry per CDR3 protein, with no DNA. In all, the sample yields 15,000 to 20,000 distinct CDR3 sequences. The sequenced material came from CD8+ stem-like memory T cells (TSCM and TCM) sorted from PBMCs. Described subset: stem-like memory CD8 T cells (TSTEM), CCR7+ PD-1- TIGIT-. The source is a human donor in good health.

Frequency places this clonotype as medium-sized. The chain is built from TRBV14 and TRBJ2-1; TCRdb names TRBD1, which stays unverified in the absence of DNA. This CDR3 comprises 18 residues. Per the germline V gene, CDR1 is SGHDN and CDR2 is FVKESK. The CDR3 reads CASSQDYWPGQPYNEQFF. Full variable domain (remainder filled in from reference TRBV14 and TRBJ2-1): EAGVTQFPSHSVIEKGQTVTLRCDPISGHDNLYWYRRVMGKEIKFLLHFVKESKQDESGMPNNRFLAERTGGTYSTLKVQPAELEDSGVYFCASSQDYWPGQPYNEQFFGPGTRLTVL.

The chain has TRBV30 and TRBJ2-3; TCRdb reports TRBD2, a call that lacks DNA to check it against. The CDR3 totals 14 residues. CDR1 GTSNPN and CDR2 SVGIG come from the germline V gene (reference sequence). CDR3: CAWSTAGTTDTQYF.

The V and J genes are TRBV7-9 and TRBJ1-1. Germline V gene sequence: CDR1 SEHNR, CDR2 FQNEAQ (reference sequence). This CDR3 has 14 residues. The CDR3 reads CASSSRTENTEAFF. Looking up the rest from reference TRBV7-9 and TRBJ1-1 gives the full variable domain: DTGVSQNPRHKITKRGQNVTFRCDPISEHNRLYWYRQTLGQGPEFLTYFQNEAQLEKSRLLSDRFSAERPKGSFSTLEIQRTEQGDSAMYLCASSSRTENTEAFFGQGTRLTVV.

The CDR3 loop reads CASSPGRTQFF. The chain combines TRBV28 with TRBJ2-1; the D call from TCRdb, TRBD1, cannot be confirmed without DNA. Germline CDR1 is MDHEN and CDR2 is SYDVKM. The CDR3 sequence is 11 residues long.

The chain couples TRBV29-1 to TRBJ2-7. The CDR3 is 12 residues long. Germline V CDR1 and CDR2: SQVTM, ANQGSEA. This CDR3 is CSVESGTYEQYF.

The genes are TRBV7-9 and TRBJ1-2. Germline V gives CDR1 SEHNR, CDR2 FQNEAQ (reference sequence). The CDR3 is 15 amino acids. CDR3 loop: CASSRDQGGYYGYTF. The full variable domain, in which reference TRBV7-9 and TRBJ1-2 provide the parts outside the CDR3, is DTGVSQNPRHKITKRGQNVTFRCDPISEHNRLYWYRQTLGQGPEFLTYFQNEAQLEKSRLLSDRFSAERPKGSFSTLEIQRTEQGDSAMYLCASSRDQGGYYGYTFGSGTRLTVV.

The chain couples TRBV10-2 to TRBJ1-5. Germline V gene sequence: CDR1 WSHSY, CDR2 SAAADI. There are 15 residues in the CDR3. The CDR3 loop reads CASSEVEKYNQPQHF.

The CDR3 loop reads CASSYRDRGTYEQYF. The chain has TRBV7-9 and TRBJ2-7; as DNA is missing, the TRBD1 call by TCRdb cannot be tested. The CDR3 has 15 amino acids. Germline V lookup: CDR1 SEHNR, CDR2 FQNEAQ (reference sequence).

V gene TRBV6-5 combines with J gene TRBJ2-7. The CDR3 covers 13 residues. Germline V gene data show CDR1 as MNHEY and CDR2 as SVGAGI. CDR3 region: CASSYRSSYEQYF.

The genes are TRBV5-1 and TRBJ2-1; TCRdb calls TRBD2, which cannot be checked without DNA. The length of the CDR3 is 14 residues. Germline CDR1 SGHRS, CDR2 YFSETQ. The CDR3 region is CASSRSLGDHEQFF.

The chain has TRBV7-8 and TRBJ1-4. Per germline, CDR1 SGHVS and CDR2 FQNEAQ. This CDR3 contains 11 residues. CDR3 region: CASSSDEKLFF.

The CDR3 here is CASSLGDTFYEQYF. The genes are TRBV19 and TRBJ2-7; the TRBD1 assignment by TCRdb is unverifiable without DNA. This CDR3 is 14 amino acids long. Germline CDR1 LNHDA, CDR2 SQIVND (reference sequence).

Frequency places this clonotype as medium-sized. V gene TRBV2 combines with J gene TRBJ1-4; TCRdb outputs TRBD1, but without DNA this stays unchecked. The CDR3 extends over 15 amino acids. Germline values: CDR1 SNHLY, CDR2 FYNNEI. The CDR3 sequence is CASSEHPREYEKLFF.

V usage is TRBV20-1 and J usage is TRBJ2-2. The CDR3 has 13 residues. CDR1 and CDR2 from the germline V gene are DFQATT and SNEGSKA (reference sequence). The CDR3 spells CSARAWGTGELFF.

This sequence joins TRBV4-3 and TRBJ2-4; no DNA is available, so the TRBD1 call from TCRdb remains unchecked. This CDR3 contains 15 residues. The germline CDR1 and CDR2 sequences are LGHNA and YSLEER. CDR3 in amino acids: CASSQAGGTKNIQYF.

V and J are TRBV10-2 and TRBJ1-1; TCRdb names TRBD1, which stays unverified in the absence of DNA. The CDR3 runs to 12 residues. The germline CDR1 and CDR2 sequences are WSHSY and SAAADI. The CDR3 sequence is CASSSGQDKAFF.

The chain's CDR3 is CASSPAEALYGEQYF. The V and J genes are TRBV7-9 and TRBJ2-7. Germline V gene data show CDR1 as SEHNR and CDR2 as FQNEAQ (reference sequence). CDR3 size: 15 residues.

The rearrangement uses TRBV30 and TRBJ2-7; TCRdb's assignment of TRBD1 cannot be checked, as there is no DNA. Germline CDR1 GTSNPN, CDR2 SVGIG (reference sequence). The CDR3 is 13 residues long. The CDR3 here is CAWSVGGPYEQYF.

This clonotype ranks as medium-sized in terms of frequency. V gene TRBV5-1 combines with J gene TRBJ2-7; TCRdb's D call of TRBD1 is untestable without DNA. Germline V CDR1 and CDR2: SGHRS, YFSETQ. This CDR3 spans 15 amino acids. CDR3 in amino acids: CASSLGETVNYEQYF. The entire variable domain, with the rest obtained from reference TRBV5-1 and TRBJ2-7, is as follows: KAGVTQTPRYLIKTRGQQVTLSCSPISGHRSVSWYQQTPGQGLQFLFEYFSETQRNKGNFPGRFSGRQFSNSRSEMNVSTLELGDSALYLCASSLGETVNYEQYFGPGTRLTVT.

This clonotype is called medium-sized based on its frequency. The chain is built from TRBV7-9 and TRBJ1-1; TCRdb selects TRBD1, and the lack of DNA leaves this call unchecked. CDR1 SEHNR and CDR2 FQNEAQ come from the germline V gene (reference sequence). The CDR3 has 14 amino acids. CDR3 loop: CASSSDRVYTEAFF.

This rearrangement joins TRBV20-1 to TRBJ2-7; TCRdb gives TRBD1 as the D gene, but with no DNA this cannot be confirmed. In germline, CDR1 is DFQATT, CDR2 SNEGSKA (reference sequence). The CDR3 covers 13 residues. The CDR3 loop is CSAGQGNTYEQYF.

This chain connects TRBV20-1 to TRBJ2-1; no DNA is available, so the TRBD2 call from TCRdb remains unchecked. The CDR3 is 16 residues long. The germline V gene encodes CDR1 DFQATT and CDR2 SNEGSKA (reference sequence). CDR3 loop: CSATSGSDTSYNEQFF.